This T cell receptor (beta chain) was captured in a study of metastatic and nonmetastatic thyroid tumors. About the study: Peripheral blood and tumor or nodule samples from malignant and benign thyroid patients were compared. Study results and limitations: It was reported that TCR beta diversity was significantly higher in malignant thyroid tumors than benign nodules, in blood and tumor.

In germline, CDR1 is SGHAT, CDR2 FQNNGV. The CDR3 is 18 residues long. The junction had 13 bases not matched to a gene; V was cut back by 4 bases and J by 4 bases. No patient received treatment before thyroid surgery. TCRdb called clones again from the PCR reads with MiXCR. The sample holds about 8,000 clones; over 15% are singletons and the top ten take about 9.3%. Concerning this clone itself: Its target is not known.

Source material: adjacent normal tissue. The rearrangement uses TRBV11-2 and TRBJ2-1; TRBD2 matches 10 bases. This TCR came from a female donor with papillary thyroid cancer or a benign thyroid nodule (not recorded which). Some clones in this sample may be carry-over from other donors' samples. The CDR3 loop is CASSSGLAANTPYNEQFF. The CDR3, as DNA: TGTGCCAGCAGCTCAGGACTAGCGGCCAACACGCCATACAATGAGCAGTTCTTC.